This T cell receptor (beta chain) was sequenced in a study of shared clonotypes between healthy human individuals. Here immunoSEQ multiplex PCR was the method, and the copy in TCRdb shows in-frame clones only, minus some. This sample yields roughly 2.1 million clones, of which more than 85% are seen a single time; around 1.7% belongs to the top ten. CDR1 and CDR2 from the germline V gene are SGHNT and YYREEE (reference sequence). V was cut by 4 bases and J by 3 bases, with 11 bases left in between. The length of the CDR3 is 14 residues. Study results and limitations: Among the subsets, naive ones generally showed larger estimated richness than memory ones. Sampling used blood alone; tissue repertoires probably differ.

Only CD45RO-negative cells positively selected for CCR7 counted as naive CD8 cells, so terminally differentiated effector memory CD45RA+ cells were excluded. Comment on this clone: Its target is unknown.

The clonotype originates from a man aged 18-30 years in good health. Some clones in this sample may be carry-over from other donors' samples. Sample: naive CD8+ T cells from PBMCs. This chain uses TRBV5-4 with TRBJ2-1, with D possibly TRBD2 on 6 matching bases. The CDR3, as DNA: TGTGCCAGCAGCCTGCGGGGACTCTACAATGAGCAGTTCTTC. It codes for CASSLRGLYNEQFF.